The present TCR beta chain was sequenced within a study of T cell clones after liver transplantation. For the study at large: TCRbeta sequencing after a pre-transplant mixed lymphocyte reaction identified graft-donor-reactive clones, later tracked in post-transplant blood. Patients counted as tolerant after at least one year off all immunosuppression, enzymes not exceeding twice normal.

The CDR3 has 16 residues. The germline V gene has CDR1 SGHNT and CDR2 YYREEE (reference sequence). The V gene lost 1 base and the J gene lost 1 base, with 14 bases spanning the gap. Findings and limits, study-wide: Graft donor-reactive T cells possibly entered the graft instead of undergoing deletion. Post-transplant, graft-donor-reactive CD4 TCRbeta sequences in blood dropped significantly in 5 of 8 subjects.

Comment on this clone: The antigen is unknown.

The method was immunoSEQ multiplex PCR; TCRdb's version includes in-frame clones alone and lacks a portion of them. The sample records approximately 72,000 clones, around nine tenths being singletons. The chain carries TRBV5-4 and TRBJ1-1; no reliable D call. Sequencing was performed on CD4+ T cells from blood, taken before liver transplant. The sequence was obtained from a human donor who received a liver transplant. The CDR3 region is CASSLIEIRGNTEAFF. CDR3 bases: TGTGCCAGCAGCTTGATAGAGATCCGAGGGAACACTGAAGCTTTCTTT.